Below are 24 T cell receptor beta chains sequenced from a single sample in a study of radiation and T cells in renal cell carcinoma. Time point meaning: baseline pretreatment blood. Noted treatment: 15 Gy SBRT to primary tumor, nephrectomy 4 weeks later. TCRdb's copy holds only in-frame clones and misses some; the assay was immunoSEQ multiplex PCR. The sample contains 100,000 to 150,000 clones, 82% of which appear only once. Sequencing used blood, obtained from a patient whose treatment included radiotherapy and nephrectomy. All receptors come from a woman aged 55 to 70 with renal cell carcinoma.

The rearrangement joins TRBV5-6 to TRBJ2-1; 9 bases align to TRBD2. Per the germline V gene, CDR1 is SGHDT and CDR2 is YYEEEE. The V gene end was trimmed by 2 bases and the J gene end by 0 bases; junction bases not matched to a gene: 6. This CDR3 is 17 amino acids long. The CDR3 here is CASSFAGGTFSYNEQFF. CDR3 nucleotide sequence: TGTGCCAGCAGCTTCGCGGGAGGGACATTCTCCTACAATGAGCAGTTCTTC. Supplemented by reference TRBV5-6 and TRBJ2-1, the full variable domain reads DAGVTQSPTHLIKTRGQQVTLRCSPKSGHDTVSWYQQALGQGPQFIFQYYEEEERQRGNFPDRFSGHQFPNYSSELNVNALLLGDSALYLCASSFAGGTFSYNEQFFGPGTRLTVL.

This clone has a handful of counts. The chain uses TRBV30 and TRBJ1-2, with 8 nucleotides matching TRBD1. Germline CDR1 GTSNPN, CDR2 SVGIG (reference sequence). V dropped 0 bases and J dropped 8; count of bases not matched to a gene: 5. This CDR3 has 13 residues. The CDR3 sequence: CAWSVTGDGGYTF. CDR3 DNA sequence: TGTGCCTGGAGTGTGACAGGGGACGGCGGCTACACCTTC.

The chain employs TRBV28 and TRBJ2-7, with a possible D match to TRBD1 (5 bases). Trimming took off 7 bases at V and 7 bases at J, with 17 bases between the two ends. The CDR3 runs 13 residues. Per the germline V gene, CDR1 is MDHEN and CDR2 is SYDVKM. The CDR3 reads CASTTSGRQEQYF. In DNA, the CDR3 is TGTGCCAGCACCACCTCAGGGCGCCAGGAGCAGTACTTC.

The CDR3 region is CAWSVGRGSLAKNIQYF. The CDR3 region has the DNA TGTGCCTGGAGTGTGGGCAGGGGGTCATTAGCCAAAAACATTCAGTACTTC. This chain connects TRBV30 to TRBJ2-4, with TRBD1 identical over 7 bases. The germline gives CDR1 GTSNPN, CDR2 SVGIG (reference sequence). This CDR3 has 17 residues. Unmatched junction bases numbered 8, after V lost 0 bases and J lost 0 bases.

This chain joins TRBV11-3 and TRBJ2-2, with no clear D. The CDR3 spans 14 residues. The V and J ends lost 1 base and 1 base respectively, with 4 bases between them. Per the germline V gene, CDR1 is SGHNT and CDR2 is YENEEA. This CDR3 reads CASSLARNTGELFF. The CDR3 DNA reads TGTGCCAGCAGCTTAGCGCGGAACACCGGGGAGCTGTTTTTT.

This rearrangement joins TRBV4-2 to TRBJ1-5; D remains unclear. Trimming removed 4 bases at V and 6 bases at J, with 13 bases between. In germline, CDR1 is LGHNA, CDR2 YNFKEQ. The CDR3 has 14 residues. CDR3 nucleotide sequence: TGTGCCAGCAGCCCCTTGGACCCACCTCAGCCCCAGCATTTT. Translated: CASSPLDPPQPQHF.

The V call is TRBV9, the J call TRBJ2-3; TRBD1 aligns across 9 bases. Trimming took 0 bases from V and 6 from J; bases not matched to a gene: 8. The CDR3 runs 16 residues. Germline V gives CDR1 SGDLS, CDR2 YYNGEE. The chain's CDR3 is CASSVDQQGAWDTQYF. The CDR3 DNA sequence: TGTGCCAGCAGCGTAGATCAACAGGGGGCATGGGATACGCAGTATTTT.

This clone has a single count. This sequence joins TRBV29-1 and TRBJ1-6; 9 nucleotides line up with TRBD1. There are 12 residues in the CDR3. CDR1 SQVTM and CDR2 ANQGSEA come from the germline V gene. The J segment lost 19 bases and the V segment lost 0 bases, leaving 7 bases of the junction unmatched. CDR3 DNA: TGCAGCGTTGAAGATCGAGGCGGACAGGGGCACTTT. It encodes CSVEDRGGQGHF.

V usage is TRBV4-1 and J usage is TRBJ1-2; D is possibly TRBD1 (5 bases). The germline V gene encodes CDR1 MGHRA and CDR2 YSYEKL. V lost 2 bases and J lost 8, with 12 bases in between. The CDR3 totals 13 residues. This chain's CDR3 is CASSQPGRTGYTF. As DNA, the CDR3 is TGCGCCAGCAGCCAACCGGGACGGACGGGCTACACCTTC.

The chain links TRBV10-3 to TRBJ1-2; D ambiguous. CDR3 length: 13 amino acids. Germline V gene sequence: CDR1 ENHRY, CDR2 SYGVKD. The V end lost 2 bases, the J end lost 5 bases, and 9 bases lay between the germline ends. CDR3 in amino acids: CAISEVDLYGYTF. The CDR3 DNA reads TGTGCCATCAGTGAGGTGGATCTTTATGGCTACACCTTC.

The rearrangement links TRBV29-1 to TRBJ2-3, with 7 bases lining up with TRBD2. Trimming cost V 2 bases and J 3 bases; bases outside gene matches: 8. CDR1 is SQVTM, CDR2 ANQGSEA, per germline. The CDR3 totals 15 residues. The DNA of the CDR3 is TGCAGCGTTGAATCGGGGACTATCCTGACAGATACGCAGTATTTT. Residues: CSVESGTILTDTQYF.

The J gene is TRBJ2-1, the V gene TRBV7-3; D is ambiguous. Deletions cut 5 bases from V and 3 bases from J, with 11 bases between. Germline assignment: CDR1 SGHTA and CDR2 FQGTGA. CDR3 size: 14 residues. CDR3 sequence reads: CASSPAAHYNEQFF. DNA for the CDR3: TGTGCCAGCAGCCCCGCAGCGCACTACAATGAGCAGTTCTTC.

The rearrangement links TRBV5-5 to TRBJ2-7, with TRBD1 identical over 7 bases. This CDR3 has 17 amino acids. Germline V gene lookup returns CDR1 SGHKS and CDR2 YYEKEE (reference sequence). After removal of 4 bases from V and 0 bases from J, the junction contained 13 bases not matched to a gene. DNA for the CDR3: TGTGCCAGCAGCGTGACCCGGTGGGACAGCCGCTCCTACGAGCAGTACTTC. Its protein is CASSVTRWDSRSYEQYF.

The chain recombines TRBV7-9 with TRBJ2-3; TRBD1 agrees at 11 bases. CDR1 and CDR2 from the germline V gene are SEHNR and FQNEAQ (reference sequence). The CDR3 extends over 16 amino acids. The V and J ends lost 3 bases and 5 bases, in that order; junction bases with no gene match: 7. The DNA for the CDR3 is TGTGCCAGCAGCTTTTGGACAGGGGGCGGCCAAGATACGCAGTATTTT. It translates to CASSFWTGGGQDTQYF.

This clone was observed a handful of times. This rearrangement joins TRBV19 to TRBJ1-3; TRBD1 matches 10 bases. From germline, CDR1 is LNHDA and CDR2 SQIVND (reference sequence). Trimming at V came to 10 bases and at J to 4 bases, leaving 7 bases not matched to a gene. The CDR3 extends over 14 amino acids. In DNA, the CDR3 is TGTGCCACCTTCGACAGGGGGCCCGGAAACACCATATATTTT. Translated: CATFDRGPGNTIYF.

The genes are TRBV28 and TRBJ1-6; 9 bases agree with TRBD1. This CDR3 has 14 residues. Germline assignment: CDR1 MDHEN and CDR2 SYDVKM. V trimming: 5 bases; J trimming: 7 bases; junction bases outside the gene matches: 3. The CDR3 region is CASSMDRGNSPLHF. The CDR3 nucleotides are TGTGCCAGCAGTATGGACAGGGGCAATTCACCCCTCCACTTT.

The genes are TRBV9 and TRBJ2-3; weak D call: TRBD2 (5 bases). The CDR3 has 14 amino acids. Germline CDR1 reads SGDLS; CDR2 reads YYNGEE. Trimming removed 3 bases at V and 3 bases at J, with 11 bases between. For the CDR3, the DNA is TGTGCCAGCAGCGCGGGAATTAAAACAGATACGCAGTATTTT. This encodes CASSAGIKTDTQYF.

The DNA for the CDR3 is TGTGCCAGCAGCAAATCAGGAAGGCCCACAGATACGCAGTATTTT. The encoded protein is CASSKSGRPTDTQYF. The chain uses TRBV7-9 and TRBJ2-3, with unresolved D. V was clipped by 5 bases and J by 2 bases, with 14 bases between them. The germline V gene has CDR1 SEHNR and CDR2 FQNEAQ (reference sequence). The CDR3 has 15 amino acids.

This chain connects TRBV15 to TRBJ2-5; D gene unclear. CDR1 and CDR2 (germline): LNHNV, YYDKDF (reference sequence). This CDR3 is 13 amino acids long. V lost 0 bases, J lost 0 bases, and 2 bases lay in between. The DNA of the CDR3 is TGTGCCACCAGCAGAGAGGACCAAGAGACCCAGTACTTC. It encodes CATSREDQETQYF.

The chain recombines TRBV7-9 with TRBJ2-3; no clear D gene. V dropped 5 bases and J dropped 10 bases, with 10 bases sitting between them. CDR3 size: 11 residues. The V gene's germline CDR1 is SEHNR and CDR2 FQNEAQ (reference sequence). The CDR3 loop reads CASSLLGPQYF. In DNA form, the CDR3 reads TGTGCCAGCAGCCTGTTAGGTCCGCAGTATTTT.

CDR3 nucleotide sequence: TGTGCCAGCAGCGACAGGGGTATCTATGGCTACACCTTC. It is translated as CASSDRGIYGYTF. V gene TRBV14 combines with J gene TRBJ1-2, with TRBD1 matching over 8 bases. J was trimmed by 4 bases and V by 5 bases; bases with no gene match: 3. Germline loops: CDR1 SGHDN, CDR2 FVKESK. CDR3 size: 13 residues.

The chain recombines TRBV29-1 with TRBJ2-5; TRBD1 is a possible D gene (5 bases). The J call may be incorrect, as the DNA end agrees better with TRBJ2-7. The CDR3 length is 11 residues. Per the germline V gene, CDR1 is SQVTM and CDR2 is ANQGSEA. The CDR3 bases are TGCAGCGTCACAGGATCCTACGAGCAGTACTTC. This translates into CSVTGSYEQYF.

The CDR3 protein is CASTTPGQGAYGYTF. The CDR3 DNA sequence: TGTGCCAGCACGACGCCCGGACAGGGTGCCTATGGCTACACCTTC. The V and J genes are TRBV28 and TRBJ1-2; TRBD1 matches at 8 bases. Per the germline V gene, CDR1 is MDHEN and CDR2 is SYDVKM. The CDR3 is made up of 15 amino acids. After removal of 7 bases from V and 4 bases from J, the junction contained 11 bases not matched to a gene.

This chain connects TRBV10-1 to TRBJ1-1; D is undetermined. Germline CDR1 WNHNN, CDR2 SYGVQD (reference sequence). The CDR3 contains 14 residues. V gave up 10 bases and J gave up 2 bases, with 17 bases separating them. The CDR3 here is CANPTEELNTEAFF. Here the CDR3 DNA reads TGCGCCAACCCGACTGAGGAACTTAACACTGAAGCTTTCTTT.